What follows is one T cell receptor beta chain and its context. Its antigen is unknown. Method: immunoSEQ multiplex PCR; TCRdb's copy keeps in-frame clones and lacks some. The sample contains 120,000 or so clones, around 89% of which appear only once. This entry is derived from a study of T cell responses to AZD1222 COVID-19 vaccine. Across the whole study: The study pooled second doses at about 4 or about 12 weeks.

Notes on the study in general: Vaccine-related CD4 TCRs covered spike, predominating at 160-218 and 743-854.

Here the sequenced sample was peripheral blood, taken on day 0 of AZD1222 vaccination. This TCR was recovered from an adult in good health.

CDR3 in amino acids: CSAPRNMVQYF. The CDR3 DNA is TGCAGTGCACCCCGGAACATGGTGCAGTACTTC. The genes are TRBV20-1 and TRBJ2-7; D uncertain. Germline CDR1 and CDR2: DFQATT and SNEGSKA (reference sequence). CDR3 size: 11 residues. Trimming left V 6 bases short and J 9 bases short, with 15 bases between.